The rows below give T cell receptor beta chains drawn from one sample of a study of T cell repertoires in cytomegalovirus infection. TCRdb reanalysed the reads using MiXCR and keeps one entry per CDR3 protein. Of tens of thousands of distinct CDR3 sequences in the sample, just over 20% were seen once. For these receptors, no antigen is known. The source material was CD8+ T cells from cultured PBMCs, sampled from culture after CMV antigen stimulation. The receptors stem from a human donor in good health (CMV status not recorded). Some clones in this sample may be carry-over from other donors' samples. Both conserved end residues are part of each CDR3. A D gene is named only where the DNA matches it firmly. The listing skips clone size in some rows; elsewhere it reads once, few, many or a size class.

size,J,D,V,CDR3,DNA
few,TRBJ1-4,TRBD1,TRBV27,CASRSTGDEKLFF,TGTGCCAGCAGATCGACAGGGGATGAAAAACTGTTTTTT
NA,TRBJ2-7,NA,TRBV6-1,CASSPLSVSYEQYF,TGTGCCAGCAGCCCCCTGTCGGTCTCCTACGAGCAGTACTTC
few,TRBJ1-2,NA,TRBV19,CASSMQGRFYGYTF,TGTGCCAGTAGTATGCAGGGGCGCTTCTATGGCTACACCTTC
few,TRBJ2-4,NA,TRBV7-9,CASSTPVSNWGAKNIQYF,TGTGCCAGCAGCACCCCGGTCAGTAATTGGGGCGCCAAAAACATTCAGTACTTC
few,TRBJ1-3,NA,TRBV7-2,CASSPDWGFGNTIYF,TGTGCCAGCAGCCCCGACTGGGGGTTTGGAAACACCATATATTTT
many,TRBJ1-1,TRBD1,TRBV4-3,CASGQGRNTEAFF,TGCGCCAGCGGACAGGGGAGAAACACTGAAGCTTTCTTT
many,TRBJ2-2,NA,TRBV24-1,CATSDATGGNTGELFF,TGTGCCACCAGTGATGCCACTGGGGGGAACACCGGGGAGCTGTTTTTT
NA,TRBJ2-3,NA,TRBV7-2,CASSLRVGGQDTQYF,TGTGCCAGCAGCCTTCGGGTAGGGGGGCAAGATACGCAGTATTTT
few,TRBJ1-1,NA,TRBV10-2,CASTEDGYTEAFF,TGCGCCAGCACCGAGGACGGCTACACTGAAGCTTTCTTT
NA,TRBJ1-4,NA,TRBV4-1,CASSQVNRAGEKLFF,TGCGCCAGCAGCCAAGTTAACAGGGCAGGGGAAAAACTGTTTTTT
NA,TRBJ2-5,TRBD2,TRBV7-9,CASSLFTSVSQETQYF,TGTGCCAGCAGCTTATTCACTAGCGTCTCCCAAGAGACCCAGTACTTC
few,TRBJ2-2,TRBD2,TRBV7-8,CASSRTSFETGELFF,TGTGCCAGCAGCCGGACTAGCTTCGAGACCGGGGAGCTGTTTTTT
NA,TRBJ2-1,TRBD2,TRBV27,CASSFLAGGPSSYNEQFF,TGTGCCAGCAGTTTTCTAGCGGGGGGACCTAGCTCCTACAATGAGCAGTTCTTC
few,TRBJ2-3,TRBD2,TRBV7-2,CASSLFRLAGGVTDTQYF,TGTGCCAGCAGCCTATTCAGACTAGCGGGGGGGGTGACAGATACGCAGTATTTT
few,TRBJ1-1,TRBD1,TRBV5-1,CASSLGTGETEAFF,TGCGCCAGCAGCCTAGGGACAGGGGAAACTGAAGCTTTCTTT
few,TRBJ1-5,NA,TRBV6-5,CASSYSSGANQPQHF,TGTGCCAGCAGTTACTCCTCAGGGGCCAATCAGCCCCAGCATTTT
NA,TRBJ1-1,NA,TRBV14,CASSQDRGAESTEAFF,TGTGCCAGCAGCCAAGATCGGGGGGCGGAGAGCACTGAAGCTTTCTTT
NA,TRBJ1-2,TRBD1,TRBV4-2,CASSMGQGGYGYTF,TGTGCCAGCAGTATGGGACAGGGCGGCTATGGCTACACCTTC
many,TRBJ1-1,NA,TRBV12-3/TRBV12-4,CASSYTTVNTEAFF,TGTGCCAGCAGTTATACGACGGTGAACACTGAAGCTTTCTTT
NA,TRBJ1-5,NA,TRBV7-2,CASSLVGGYSNQPQHF,TGTGCCAGCAGCTTAGTTGGGGGTTATAGCAATCAGCCCCAGCATTTT
many,TRBJ1-1,NA,TRBV12-3/TRBV12-4,CASSPGPEAFF,TGTGCCAGCAGCCCGGGACCCGAAGCTTTCTTT
few,TRBJ1-1,NA,TRBV27,CASSTPNRIQRGTEAFF,TGTGCCAGCAGTACTCCAAACAGGATTCAAAGGGGCACTGAAGCTTTCTTT
NA,TRBJ2-7,TRBD2,TRBV4-1,CASSQRTSGFYEQYF,TGCGCCAGCAGCCAGAGGACTAGCGGATTCTACGAGCAGTACTTC
few,TRBJ1-4,TRBD1,TRBV15,CATSRARGNEKLFF,TGTGCCACCAGCAGAGCCAGGGGGAATGAAAAACTGTTTTTT
NA,TRBJ2-1,NA,TRBV12-3/TRBV12-4,CASSLLRNEQFF,TGTGCCAGCAGTTTATTGCGCAATGAGCAGTTCTTC
few,TRBJ1-2,TRBD1,TRBV4-3,CASSQGQGTYGYTF,TGCGCCAGCAGCCAAGGACAGGGCACCTATGGCTACACCTTC
NA,TRBJ2-2,NA,TRBV7-6,CASSFPQGNTGELFF,TGTGCCAGCAGCTTTCCACAGGGCAACACCGGGGAGCTGTTTTTT
few,TRBJ1-4,NA,TRBV7-2,CASSSIGGVGLFF,TGTGCCAGCAGCTCGATTGGTGGCGTAGGACTGTTTTTT
NA,TRBJ2-1,NA,TRBV7-6,CASSYRQAPYNEQFF,TGTGCCAGCAGCTACCGACAGGCCCCGTACAATGAGCAGTTCTTC
many,TRBJ2-2,NA,TRBV9,CASSVGLAATGELFF,TGTGCCAGCAGCGTAGGGTTAGCGGCTACCGGGGAGCTGTTTTTT
NA,TRBJ1-4,NA,TRBV11-2,CASSSTDRQDPNEKLFF,TGTGCCAGCAGCTCGACCGACAGGCAGGACCCTAATGAAAAACTGTTTTTT
NA,TRBJ2-7,NA,TRBV12-3/TRBV12-4,CASRGFLYEQYF,TGTGCCAGCAGAGGGTTTCTCTACGAGCAGTACTTC
NA,TRBJ2-1,NA,TRBV19,CASSIGGRGSNEQFF,TGTGCCAGTAGTATCGGTGGCAGGGGTAGCAATGAGCAGTTCTTC
few,TRBJ2-7,NA,TRBV6-1,CASSEAAVTYEQYF,TGTGCCAGCAGTGAAGCGGCTGTAACCTACGAGCAGTACTTC
few,TRBJ2-6,NA,TRBV6-2/TRBV6-3,CASTLRGGANVLTF,TGTGCCAGCACCCTGAGGGGAGGGGCCAACGTCCTGACTTTC
NA,TRBJ1-6,NA,TRBV7-2,CASSPHRGAESPLHF,TGTGCCAGCAGCCCCCACCGGGGGGCTGAATCACCCCTCCACTTT
NA,TRBJ1-1,NA,TRBV4-1,CASSQRRVDMNTEAFF,TGCGCCAGCAGCCAGCGCCGGGTCGACATGAACACTGAAGCTTTCTTT
NA,TRBJ2-6,TRBD1,TRBV11-2,CASSRQGPGANVLTF,TGTGCCAGCAGCCGACAGGGGCCTGGGGCCAACGTCCTGACTTTC
few,TRBJ2-7,NA,TRBV11-2,CASSLTGEASYEQYF,TGTGCCAGCAGCTTGACGGGGGAAGCTAGTTACGAGCAGTACTTC
NA,TRBJ1-5,NA,TRBV25-1,CASSEPGRNQPQHF,TGTGCCAGCAGTGAGCCGGGAAGGAACCAGCCCCAGCATTTT
NA,TRBJ2-7,NA,TRBV6-6,CASSFSSSEQYF,TGTGCCAGCAGCTTCTCTTCGAGCGAGCAGTACTTC
NA,TRBJ2-5,NA,TRBV5-4,CASSLRRAGVGETQYF,TGTGCCAGCAGCTTAAGGAGGGCAGGGGTAGGAGAGACCCAGTACTTC